The rows below give T cell receptor beta chains drawn from one sample of a study of cytomegalovirus exposure and HLA in healthy donors. Data came from immunoSEQ multiplex PCR; TCRdb stores just in-frame clones and leaves some out. The sample has around 140,000 clones. The sequenced sample was PBMCs. These receptors originate from a male donor in good health and CMV-seronegative. The CDR3 runs from the conserved cysteine through the conserved F or W. D genes are given only for firm matches.

>TRBJ2-1|TRBV30|TRBD1
CAWSVTQGAAEQFF
TGTGCCTGGAGTGTAACTCAGGGGGCAGCTGAGCAGTTCTTC
>TRBJ1-5|TRBV28|.
CATLDGGSSNQPQHF
TGTGCCACCCTAGACGGAGGGAGCAGCAATCAGCCCCAGCATTTT
>TRBJ2-7|TRBV19|TRBD1
CASSPTGTGGEQYF
TGTGCCAGTAGTCCCACCGGGACAGGGGGCGAGCAGTACTTC
>TRBJ2-5|TRBV7-9|TRBD2
CASSLVGGGNSAETQYF
TGTGCCAGCAGCTTAGTAGGCGGGGGAAACTCCGCCGAGACCCAGTACTTC
>TRBJ1-1|TRBV25-1|.
CASRPGVTPPREARTFF
TGTGCCAGCAGACCCGGTGTAACCCCTCCCAGGGAGGCGCGGACTTTCTTT
>TRBJ2-1|TRBV28|TRBD2
CASSLGSGGFYNEQFF
TGTGCCAGCAGTTTAGGTAGCGGGGGGTTTTACAATGAGCAGTTCTTC
>TRBJ2-7|TRBV6-5|.
CASSRKRGEGYEQYF
TGTGCCAGCAGTAGGAAAAGGGGCGAAGGCTACGAGCAGTACTTC
>TRBJ1-4|TRBV28|.
CASSLSTDLIEKLFF
TGTGCCAGCAGTTTATCGACAGACCTTATCGAAAAACTGTTTTTT
>TRBJ2-7|TRBV5-4|TRBD1
CAGKGQGESYEQYF
TGTGCCGGGAAGGGACAGGGGGAGTCCTACGAGCAGTACTTC
>TRBJ2-7|TRBV13|.
CASSFTEASPTGEQYF
TGTGCCAGCAGCTTTACCGAGGCTAGCCCCACGGGCGAGCAGTACTTC
>TRBJ2-1|TRBV7-2|.
CASSFTGTPPFF
TGTGCCAGCAGCTTCACAGGGACCCCCCCGTTCTTC
>TRBJ2-1|TRBV7-9|.
CASSFRGSSDNEQFF
TGTGCCAGCAGCTTCCGAGGGTCGTCCGACAATGAGCAGTTCTTC
>TRBJ2-2|TRBV5-1|.
CASSFFGSTTGELFF
TGCGCCAGCAGCTTTTTCGGGAGTACCACCGGGGAGCTGTTTTTT
>TRBJ2-5|TRBV5-5|.
CASSFWGEAETQYF
TGTGCCAGCAGCTTCTGGGGCGAGGCAGAGACCCAGTACTTC
>TRBJ1-2|TRBV11-2|.
CASSLGQDYGYTF
TGTGCCAGCAGCTTAGGACAGGACTATGGCTACACCTTC
>TRBJ1-3|TRBV10-3|.
CAISPNSGNTIYF
TGTGCCATCAGTCCCAACTCTGGAAACACCATATATTTT
>TRBJ1-1|TRBV4-1|.
CASSQVGVPGEVDTEAFF
TGCGCCAGCAGCCAAGTTGGTGTCCCAGGGGAAGTGGACACTGAAGCTTTCTTT
>TRBJ1-2|TRBV27|.
CASSPFRGGLANYGYTF
TGTGCCAGCAGTCCTTTTCGGGGGGGGCTAGCTAACTATGGCTACACCTTC
>TRBJ2-5|TRBV4-3|.
CASSQELGVETQYF
TGCGCCAGCAGCCAAGAGTTGGGAGTAGAGACCCAGTACTTC